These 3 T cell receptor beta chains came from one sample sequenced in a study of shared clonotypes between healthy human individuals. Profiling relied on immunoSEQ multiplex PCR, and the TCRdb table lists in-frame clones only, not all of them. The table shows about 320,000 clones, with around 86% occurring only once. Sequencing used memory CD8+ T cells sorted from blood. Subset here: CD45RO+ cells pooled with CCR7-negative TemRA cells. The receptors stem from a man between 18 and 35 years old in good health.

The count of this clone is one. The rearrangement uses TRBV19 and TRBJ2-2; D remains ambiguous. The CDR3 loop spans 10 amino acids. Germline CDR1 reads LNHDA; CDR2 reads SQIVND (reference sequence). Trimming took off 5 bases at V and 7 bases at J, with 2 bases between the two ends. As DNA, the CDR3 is TGTGCCAGTAGTGGCGGGGAGCTGTTTTTT. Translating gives CASSGGELFF.

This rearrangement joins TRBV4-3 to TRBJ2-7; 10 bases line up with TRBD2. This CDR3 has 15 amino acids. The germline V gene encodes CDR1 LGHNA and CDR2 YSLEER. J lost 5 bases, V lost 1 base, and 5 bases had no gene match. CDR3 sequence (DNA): TGCGCCAGCAGCCAAGGGCGACTAGCGGGCGACGAGCAGTACTTC. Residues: CASSQGRLAGDEQYF.

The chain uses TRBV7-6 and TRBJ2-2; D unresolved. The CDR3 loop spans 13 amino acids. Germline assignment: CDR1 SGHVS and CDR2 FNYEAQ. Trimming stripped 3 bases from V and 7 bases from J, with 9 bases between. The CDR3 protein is CASSFGEGGELFF. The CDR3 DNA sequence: TGTGCCAGCAGCTTTGGGGAAGGCGGGGAGCTGTTTTTT. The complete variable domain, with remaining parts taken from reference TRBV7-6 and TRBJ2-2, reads GAGVSQSPRYKVTKRGQDVALRCDPISGHVSLYWYRQALGQGPEFLTYFNYEAQQDKSGLPNDRFSAERPEGSISTLTIQRTEQRDSAMYRCASSFGEGGELFFGEGSRLTVL.